This TCR beta chain emerged from a study of CD8+CD57+ T cells in acquired aplastic anemia. It was patients with CD8+CD57+ cell expansion by flow cytometry who were chosen for sequencing. Acquired aplastic anemia of severe grade affected all patients. TCR beta VDJ and CDR3 profiling used genomic DNA as template. TCRdb re-called the reads through MiXCR, storing one row per CDR3 protein. The sample carries roughly 190,000 distinct CDR3 sequences, roughly half recorded once. The CDR3 runs 16 residues. Germline loops: CDR1 SGDLS, CDR2 YYNGEE. V lost 3 bases and J lost 5, with 20 bases in between. What was sequenced was sorted CD4+, CD8+, or CD8+CD57+ T cells (not recorded which) from PBMCs. This clonotype originated in a human donor with aplastic anemia. The chain uses TRBV9 and TRBJ1-2; no definite D call. CDR3 loop: CASSANYGRLGYGYTF. The CDR3 DNA follows: TGTGCCAGCAGCGCCAACTACGGAAGACTCGGTTATGGCTACACCTTC.